This T cell receptor beta chain was sequenced for a study of blood T cell repertoires in COVID-19. Study as a whole: Sources were T cells, B-cell-depleted T cells, or PBMCs; the material itself was cDNA or gDNA.

The protocol was immunoSEQ multiplex PCR, while the TCRdb copy is restricted to in-frame clones and leaves out a portion. The profile shows more than 150,000 clones, approximately 92% of them singletons. This CDR3 is 15 amino acids long. The V and J ends lost 1 base and 1 base respectively, with 10 bases between them. CDR1 SGHTA and CDR2 FQGNSA come from the germline V gene. The source material was peripheral blood. This chain connects TRBV7-2 to TRBJ1-2; D is unclear. The receptor's source is a woman aged 40 to 50 with acute or convalescent COVID-19. CDR3 bases: TGTGCCAGCAGCTTAGTATCAGGTCATAACTATGGCTACACCTTC. This encodes CASSLVSGHNYGYTF.